The clone carrying this T cell receptor beta chain was detected a few times. Germline V gene lookup returns CDR1 MNHEY and CDR2 SMNVEV (reference sequence). The CDR3 is 13 residues long. V lost 5 bases and J 6 bases, leaving 11 bases between the germline ends. This specimen belongs to a study of CD8 T cells in ankylosing spondylitis. MiXCR, applied by TCRdb to the 5' RACE reads, yields one record per CDR3 protein. Of about 160,000 distinct CDR3 sequences listed, 9.8% are singletons. The chain has TRBV27 and TRBJ2-1; D remains unclear. Sequencing was performed on blood, either unsorted or a sorted T cell fraction (not recorded which). The clonotype comes from a female donor with ankylosing spondylitis or in good health (not recorded which). CDR3: CASSLNILNEQFF. The CDR3 DNA is TGTGCCAGCAGTCTAAACATTCTCAATGAGCAGTTCTTC.